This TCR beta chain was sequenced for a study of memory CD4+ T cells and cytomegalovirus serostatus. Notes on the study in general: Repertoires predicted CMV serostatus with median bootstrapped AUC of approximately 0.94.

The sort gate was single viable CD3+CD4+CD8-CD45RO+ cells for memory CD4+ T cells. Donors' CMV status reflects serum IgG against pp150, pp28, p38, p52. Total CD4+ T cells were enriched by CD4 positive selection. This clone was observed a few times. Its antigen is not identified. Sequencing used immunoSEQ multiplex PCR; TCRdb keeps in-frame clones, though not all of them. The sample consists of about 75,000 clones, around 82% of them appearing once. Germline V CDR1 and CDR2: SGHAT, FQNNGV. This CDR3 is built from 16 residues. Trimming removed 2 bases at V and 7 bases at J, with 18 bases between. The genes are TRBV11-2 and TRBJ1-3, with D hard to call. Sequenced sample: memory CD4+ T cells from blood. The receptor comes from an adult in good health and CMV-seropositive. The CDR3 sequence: CASSLPEPSGVNTIYF. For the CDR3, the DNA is TGTGCCAGCAGCTTACCAGAACCTAGTGGGGTGAACACCATATATTTT.